One sample yielded the 19 T cell receptor beta chains listed below, sequenced in a study of cytomegalovirus exposure and HLA in healthy donors. Measured with immunoSEQ multiplex PCR; TCRdb has only the in-frame clones, and not every one. The sample yields tens of thousands of clones, roughly 97% seen once. The specimen was PBMCs. These receptors were obtained from a man aged 18 to 35 in good health and CMV-seronegative.

The chain uses TRBV27 and TRBJ2-7, with D maybe TRBD1 (6 bases). The CDR3 extends over 15 amino acids. Germline CDR1 reads MNHEY; CDR2 reads SMNVEV (reference sequence). Between the trimmed V and J ends, which lost 3 bases and 5 bases, there was a span of 17 bases. This chain's CDR3 is CASSLYDQGFDEQYF. Here the CDR3 DNA reads TGTGCCAGCAGTTTGTACGATCAGGGGTTCGACGAGCAGTACTTC.

The CDR3 sequence: CASSLAVLGLAGETYNEQFF. The CDR3 region has the DNA TGTGCCAGCAGCTTAGCCGTCCTGGGACTAGCGGGAGAAACCTACAATGAGCAGTTCTTC. This rearrangement joins TRBV11-3 to TRBJ2-1; 14 bases line up with TRBD2. The V gene end was trimmed by 1 base and the J gene end by 2 bases; junction bases not matched to a gene: 10. This CDR3 is built from 20 residues. Per the germline V gene, CDR1 is SGHNT and CDR2 is YENEEA.

J is TRBJ1-2 and V is TRBV5-1; 12 bases agree with TRBD1. The CDR3 runs to 16 residues. Germline-derived CDR1 and CDR2 are SGHRS and YFSETQ. The V and J ends lost 5 bases and 0 bases, in that order; junction bases with no gene match: 5. CDR3 in amino acids: CASRPGQGATNYGYTF. The DNA of the CDR3 is TGCGCCAGCAGACCGGGACAGGGGGCTACTAACTATGGCTACACCTTC. Supplemented by reference TRBV5-1 and TRBJ1-2, the full variable domain reads KAGVTQTPRYLIKTRGQQVTLSCSPISGHRSVSWYQQTPGQGLQFLFEYFSETQRNKGNFPGRFSGRQFSNSRSEMNVSTLELGDSALYLCASRPGQGATNYGYTFGSGTRLTVV.

This chain links TRBV14 with TRBJ2-7, with 7 positions matching TRBD1. J gave up 7 bases and V 1 base, and 10 bases lay outside the gene matches. This CDR3 comprises 15 residues. Germline lookup yields CDR1 SGHDN and CDR2 FVKESK. The CDR3 here is CASSQADRWAREQYF. The CDR3 DNA is TGTGCCAGCAGCCAAGCGGACAGGTGGGCACGAGAGCAGTACTTC.

This clone was counted once. One end of the junction fails to match germline, which may point to a read error. This chain links TRBV7-7 with TRBJ2-5, with 7 bases aligning to TRBD2. Germline values: CDR1 SSHAT, CDR2 FNYEAQ (reference sequence). The CDR3 consists of 15 residues. The CDR3 region is CASSLTSAGSETQYF. DNA for the CDR3: TGTGCTAGCAGCTTAACTAGCGCGGGCTCAGAGACCCAGTACTTC.

The chain links TRBV7-6 to TRBJ2-1, with a tentative D call TRBD1 (6 bases). Trimming shortened V by 2 bases and J by 0 bases, and 11 bases separated the two germline ends. The CDR3 contains 16 residues. Germline-derived CDR1 and CDR2 are SGHVS and FNYEAQ. The CDR3 region is CASSLRTGSSYNEQFF. The CDR3 DNA follows: TGTGCCAGCAGCTTACGTACAGGGAGCTCCTACAATGAGCAGTTCTTC.

The gene calls are TRBV2 and TRBJ1-1; TRBD1 matches 8 bases. The CDR3 has 13 amino acids. The germline CDR1 and CDR2 sequences are SNHLY and FYNNEI. J was trimmed by 3 bases and V by 5 bases; bases with no gene match: 2. CDR3 sequence (DNA): TGTGCCAGCAGTACACAGGGGGACACTGAAGCTTTCTTT. This sequence encodes CASSTQGDTEAFF.

The rearrangement uses TRBV11-3 and TRBJ2-3, with D perhaps TRBD1 (6 bases). The CDR3 contains 14 residues. From germline, CDR1 is SGHNT and CDR2 YENEEA. V dropped 2 bases and J dropped 9 bases, with 15 bases sitting between them. The CDR3 coding sequence is TGTGCCAGCAGCTTAACAGGGAGAGCGGACACGCAGTATTTT. Protein product: CASSLTGRADTQYF.

The CDR3 DNA sequence: TGTGCCAGCAGCGCCACGACTCCTAACTATGGCTACACCTTC. Protein: CASSATTPNYGYTF. J is TRBJ1-2 and V is TRBV6-5, with D uncertain. The CDR3 runs to 14 residues. Deletions cut 6 bases from V and 0 bases from J, with 11 bases between. The germline gives CDR1 MNHEY, CDR2 SVGAGI.

The rearrangement uses TRBV29-1 and TRBJ2-3; 7 bases are a match to TRBD2. Germline CDR1 reads SQVTM; CDR2 reads ANQGSEA. After removal of 2 bases from V and 4 bases from J, the junction contained 12 bases not matched to a gene. The CDR3 has 16 amino acids. CDR3 nucleotides: TGCAGCGTTGAATTTTTTCTGGCGGGAGAGGCAGATACGCAGTATTTT. It codes for CSVEFFLAGEADTQYF.

The chain recombines TRBV10-3 with TRBJ2-1; 9 bases are shared with TRBD1. The CDR3 runs 16 residues. Looked up from germline, CDR1 is ENHRY and CDR2 is SYGVKD. V lost 0 bases and J lost 8; bases outside the gene matches: 8. This chain's CDR3 is CAISESRDRESDEQFF. CDR3 DNA sequence: TGTGCCATCAGTGAGTCCCGGGACAGGGAATCTGATGAGCAGTTCTTC.

This chain joins TRBV6-1 and TRBJ1-2, with TRBD1 identical over 8 bases. J lost 3 bases, V lost 3 bases, and 12 bases had no gene match. The CDR3 consists of 17 residues. Germline V lookup: CDR1 MNHNS, CDR2 SASEGT. The CDR3 nucleotides read TGTGCCAGCAGTGACCTTAGTGGGACAGGAGACGACTATGGCTACACCTTC. Its protein product is CASSDLSGTGDDYGYTF.

CDR3 amino acids: CASSFLGSSVYGYTF. As DNA, the CDR3 is TGTGCCAGCAGTTTTCTGGGCAGCTCTGTCTATGGCTACACCTTC. V and J are TRBV27 and TRBJ1-2; no firm D call. This CDR3 has 15 residues. V was shortened by 3 bases and J by 4 bases, with 15 bases between the two germline ends. Germline assignment: CDR1 MNHEY and CDR2 SMNVEV (reference sequence).

The J gene is TRBJ2-1, the V gene TRBV11-3, with a possible D match to TRBD1 (6 bases). The V end lost 4 bases, the J end lost 0 bases, and 10 bases lay between the germline ends. Germline lookup yields CDR1 SGHNT and CDR2 YENEEA. This CDR3 has 15 residues. The CDR3: CASSWTASSYNEQFF. The DNA for the CDR3 is TGTGCCAGCAGCTGGACAGCGAGCTCCTACAATGAGCAGTTCTTC.

The chain links TRBV30 to TRBJ1-5; 9 positions match TRBD1. The CDR3 extends over 14 amino acids. V shed 1 base and J 6 bases; nucleotides not matched to a gene: 4. Germline V lookup: CDR1 GTSNPN, CDR2 SVGIG (reference sequence). The CDR3 DNA follows: TGTGCCTGGAGTGGACAGGGGGGGGGTCAGCCCCAGCATTTT. Amino acids: CAWSGQGGGQPQHF.

The rearrangement links TRBV29-1 to TRBJ1-1; TRBD1 is a possible D gene (5 bases). The CDR3 is made up of 12 amino acids. CDR1 is SQVTM and CDR2 is ANQGSEA in the germline V gene. V lost 5 bases and J lost 7, with 14 bases in between. CDR3 DNA sequence: TGCAGCGTTTTCGGGGGTCGTAATGAAGCTTTCTTT. As protein: CSVFGGRNEAFF.

The chain recombines TRBV4-3 with TRBJ2-1; TRBD2 matches 11 bases. V trimming: 4 bases; J trimming: 6 bases; junction bases outside the gene matches: 5. The length of the CDR3 is 15 residues. In germline, CDR1 is LGHNA, CDR2 YSLEER. CDR3: CASSPWGTSGNEQFF. CDR3 nucleotide sequence: TGCGCCAGCAGCCCGTGGGGGACTAGCGGCAATGAGCAGTTCTTC.

CDR3 loop: CASSHDAVGDTQYF. Here the CDR3 DNA reads TGTGCCAGCAGCCATGACGCGGTTGGAGATACGCAGTATTTT. This chain uses TRBV27 with TRBJ2-3; D gene unclear. Per germline, CDR1 MNHEY and CDR2 SMNVEV (reference sequence). Trimming took 6 bases from V and 5 from J, leaving 15 bases between them. The CDR3 has 14 amino acids.

The V call is TRBV28, the J call TRBJ1-2; the D gene is possibly TRBD1 (6 bases). The CDR3 extends over 13 amino acids. With 7 bases removed from V and 4 bases from J, the gap between germline ends came to 13 bases. Germline lookup yields CDR1 MDHEN and CDR2 SYDVKM. DNA of the CDR3: TGTGCCAGCACACTGATGACAGGCTATGGCTACACCTTC. Encoded protein: CASTLMTGYGYTF.